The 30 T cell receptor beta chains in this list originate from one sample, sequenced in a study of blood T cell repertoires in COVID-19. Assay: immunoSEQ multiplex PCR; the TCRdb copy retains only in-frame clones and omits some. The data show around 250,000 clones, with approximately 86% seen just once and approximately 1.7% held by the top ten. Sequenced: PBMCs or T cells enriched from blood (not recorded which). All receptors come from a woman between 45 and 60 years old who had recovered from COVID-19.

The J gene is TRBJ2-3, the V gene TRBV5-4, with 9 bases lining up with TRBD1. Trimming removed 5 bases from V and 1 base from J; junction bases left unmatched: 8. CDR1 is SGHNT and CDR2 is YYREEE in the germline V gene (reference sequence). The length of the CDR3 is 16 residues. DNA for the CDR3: TGTGCCAGCAGGAAGGGAACAGGGGGCGGCACAGATACGCAGTATTTT. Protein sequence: CASRKGTGGGTDTQYF.

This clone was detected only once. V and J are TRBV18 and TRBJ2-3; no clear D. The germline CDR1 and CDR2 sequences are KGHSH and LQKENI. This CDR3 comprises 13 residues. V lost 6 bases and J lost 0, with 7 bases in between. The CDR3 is CASSHASTDTQYF. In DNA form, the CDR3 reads TGTGCCAGCTCCCACGCGAGCACAGATACGCAGTATTTT.

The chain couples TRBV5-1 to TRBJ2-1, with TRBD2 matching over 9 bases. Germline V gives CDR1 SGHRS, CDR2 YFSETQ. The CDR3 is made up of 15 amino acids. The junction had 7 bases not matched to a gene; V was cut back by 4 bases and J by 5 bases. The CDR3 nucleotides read TGCGCCAGCAGCATCCCTAGCGGGAACCACAATGAGCAGTTCTTC. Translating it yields CASSIPSGNHNEQFF.

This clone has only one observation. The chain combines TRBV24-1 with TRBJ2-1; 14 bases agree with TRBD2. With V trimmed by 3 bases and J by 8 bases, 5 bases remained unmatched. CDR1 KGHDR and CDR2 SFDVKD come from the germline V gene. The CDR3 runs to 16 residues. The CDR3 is CATSDGGTSGSDEQFF. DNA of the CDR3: TGTGCCACCAGTGATGGTGGGACTAGCGGGAGCGATGAGCAGTTCTTC.

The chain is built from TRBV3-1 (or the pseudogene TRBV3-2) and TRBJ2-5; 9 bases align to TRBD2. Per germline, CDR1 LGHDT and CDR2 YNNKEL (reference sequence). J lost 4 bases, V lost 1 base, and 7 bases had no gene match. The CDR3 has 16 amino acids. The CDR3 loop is CASSQAGAGGRETQYF. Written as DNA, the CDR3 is TGTGCCAGCAGCCAAGCGGGGGCGGGAGGGCGAGAGACCCAGTACTTC.

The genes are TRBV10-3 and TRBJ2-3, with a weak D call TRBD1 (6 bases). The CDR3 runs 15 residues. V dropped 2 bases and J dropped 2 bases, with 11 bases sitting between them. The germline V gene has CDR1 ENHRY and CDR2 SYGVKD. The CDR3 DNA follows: TGTGCCATCAGTGAGGACAGGTGGGACACAGATACGCAGTATTTT. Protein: CAISEDRWDTDTQYF.

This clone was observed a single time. Here the CDR3 reads CASKGLAGRADTQYF. For the CDR3, the DNA is TGTGCCAGTAAGGGACTAGCGGGACGCGCAGATACGCAGTATTTT. J is TRBJ2-3 and V is TRBV19; 13 bases agree with TRBD2. The germline CDR1 and CDR2 sequences are LNHDA and SQIVND (reference sequence). V lost 7 bases to trimming and J lost 4 bases; unmatched junction nucleotides: 5. The CDR3 has 15 residues.

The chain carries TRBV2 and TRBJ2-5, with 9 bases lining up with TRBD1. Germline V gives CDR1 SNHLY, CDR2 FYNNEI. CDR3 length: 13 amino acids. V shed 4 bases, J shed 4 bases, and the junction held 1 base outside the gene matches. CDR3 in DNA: TGTGCCAGCAGTGGGGGACAGGGAGAGACCCAGTACTTC. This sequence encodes CASSGGQGETQYF.

CDR3 DNA: TGTGCCAGCTCACCACGGAGGGATACCACTGAAGCTTTCTTT. The encoded protein is CASSPRRDTTEAFF. The rearrangement links TRBV18 to TRBJ1-1; no clear D gene. The germline V and J ends were trimmed by 1 base and 4 bases, with 10 bases remaining between them. CDR3 size: 14 residues. Germline-derived CDR1 and CDR2 are KGHSH and LQKENI.

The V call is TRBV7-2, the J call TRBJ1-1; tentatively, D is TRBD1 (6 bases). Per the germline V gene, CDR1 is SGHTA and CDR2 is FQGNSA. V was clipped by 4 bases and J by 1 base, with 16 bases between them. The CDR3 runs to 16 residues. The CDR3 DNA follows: TGTGCCAGCAGCTCGCGATTCCTGACAGGGAACACTGAAGCTTTCTTT. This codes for CASSSRFLTGNTEAFF.

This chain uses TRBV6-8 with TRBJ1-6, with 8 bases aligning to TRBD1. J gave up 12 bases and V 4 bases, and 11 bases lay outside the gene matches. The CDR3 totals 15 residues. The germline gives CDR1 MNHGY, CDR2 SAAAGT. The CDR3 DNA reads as TGTGCCAGCAGTTTGACGGACAGGGTAGGAATACCCCTCCACTTT. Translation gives CASSLTDRVGIPLHF.

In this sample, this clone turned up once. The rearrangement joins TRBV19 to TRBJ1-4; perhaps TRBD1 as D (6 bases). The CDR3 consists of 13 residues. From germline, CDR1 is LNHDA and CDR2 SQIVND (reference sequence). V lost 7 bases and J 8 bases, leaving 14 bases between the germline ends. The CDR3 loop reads CASTPDRREKLFF. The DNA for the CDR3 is TGTGCCAGTACCCCGGACAGACGGGAAAAACTGTTTTTT.

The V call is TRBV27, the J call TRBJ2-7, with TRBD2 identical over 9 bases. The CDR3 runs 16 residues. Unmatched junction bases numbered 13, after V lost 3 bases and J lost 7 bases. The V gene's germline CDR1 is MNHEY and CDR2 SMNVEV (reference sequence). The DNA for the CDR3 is TGTGCCAGCAGTTTCTTTTCAGCGGGAGGACCGAAGGAGCAGTACTTC. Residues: CASSFFSAGGPKEQYF.

DNA for the CDR3: TGCGCCAGCCGACAGTTGAACACCGGGGAGCTGTTTTTT. It codes for CASRQLNTGELFF. The chain combines TRBV5-1 with TRBJ2-2; maybe TRBD1 (5 bases). In germline, CDR1 is SGHRS, CDR2 YFSETQ. Trimming removed 7 bases at V and 1 base at J, with 8 bases between. The CDR3 runs 13 residues.

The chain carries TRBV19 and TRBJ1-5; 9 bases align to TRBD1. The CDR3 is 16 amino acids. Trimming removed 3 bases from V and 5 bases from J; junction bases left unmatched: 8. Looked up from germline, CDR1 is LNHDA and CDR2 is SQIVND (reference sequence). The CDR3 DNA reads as TGTGCCAGTAGTATGGGTTGGGACAGGGTTGATCAGCCCCAGCATTTT. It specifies CASSMGWDRVDQPQHF.

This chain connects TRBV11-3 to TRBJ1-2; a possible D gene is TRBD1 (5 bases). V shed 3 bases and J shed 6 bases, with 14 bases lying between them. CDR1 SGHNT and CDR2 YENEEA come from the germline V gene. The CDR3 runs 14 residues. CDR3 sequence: CASSLEQVNDGYTF. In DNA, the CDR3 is TGTGCCAGCAGCTTGGAACAGGTAAACGATGGCTACACCTTC.

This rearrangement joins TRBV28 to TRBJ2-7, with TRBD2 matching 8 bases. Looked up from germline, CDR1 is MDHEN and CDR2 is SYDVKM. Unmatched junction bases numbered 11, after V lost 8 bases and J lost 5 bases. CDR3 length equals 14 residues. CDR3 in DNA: TGTGCCAGCCGGTCGGGGGGGTCGAGGAACGAGCAGTACTTC. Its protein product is CASRSGGSRNEQYF.

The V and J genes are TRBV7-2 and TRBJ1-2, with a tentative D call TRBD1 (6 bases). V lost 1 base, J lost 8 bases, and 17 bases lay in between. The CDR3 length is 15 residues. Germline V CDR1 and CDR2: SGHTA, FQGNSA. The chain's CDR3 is CASSLVGTSLGGYTF. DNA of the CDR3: TGTGCCAGCAGCTTAGTGGGGACAAGCCTTGGAGGCTACACCTTC.

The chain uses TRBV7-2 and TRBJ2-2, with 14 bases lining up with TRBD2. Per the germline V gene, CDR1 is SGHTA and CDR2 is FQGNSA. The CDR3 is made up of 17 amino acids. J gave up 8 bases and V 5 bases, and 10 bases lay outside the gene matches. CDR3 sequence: CASSPQGLAGVGGELFF. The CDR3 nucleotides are TGTGCCAGCAGCCCGCAGGGACTAGCGGGAGTGGGAGGGGAGCTGTTTTTT. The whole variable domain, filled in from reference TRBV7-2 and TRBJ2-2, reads GAGVSQSPSNKVTEKGKDVELRCDPISGHTALYWYRQSLGQGLEFLIYFQGNSAPDKSGLPSDRFSAERTGGSVSTLTIQRTQQEDSAVYLCASSPQGLAGVGGELFFGEGSRLTVL.

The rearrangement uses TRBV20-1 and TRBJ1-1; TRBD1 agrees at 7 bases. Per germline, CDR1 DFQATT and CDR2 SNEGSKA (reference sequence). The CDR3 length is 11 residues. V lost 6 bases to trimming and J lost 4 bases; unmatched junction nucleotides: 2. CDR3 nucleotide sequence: TGCAGTGCCTCAGGGGGCACTGAAGCTTTCTTT. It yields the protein CSASGGTEAFF.

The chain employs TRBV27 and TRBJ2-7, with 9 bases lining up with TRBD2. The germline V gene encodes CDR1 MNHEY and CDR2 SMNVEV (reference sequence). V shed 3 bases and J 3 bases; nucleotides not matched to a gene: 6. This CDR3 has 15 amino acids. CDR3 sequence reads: CASSFLSSGNYEQYF. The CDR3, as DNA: TGTGCCAGCAGTTTCCTATCTAGCGGGAACTACGAGCAGTACTTC.

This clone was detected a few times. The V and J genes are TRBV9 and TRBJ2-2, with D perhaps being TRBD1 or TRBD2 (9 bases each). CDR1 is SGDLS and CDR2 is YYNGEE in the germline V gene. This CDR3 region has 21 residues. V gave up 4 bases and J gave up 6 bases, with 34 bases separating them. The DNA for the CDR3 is TGTGCCAGCAGCACCATCGACAGGGGGGTAGCGGGAGTTTTAAGAGCCGGGGAGCTGTTTTTT. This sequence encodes CASSTIDRGVAGVLRAGELFF.

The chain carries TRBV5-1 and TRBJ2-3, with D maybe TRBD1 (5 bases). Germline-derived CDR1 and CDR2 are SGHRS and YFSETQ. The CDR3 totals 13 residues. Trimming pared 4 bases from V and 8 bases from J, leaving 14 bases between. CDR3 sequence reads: CASSPLTGRTQYF. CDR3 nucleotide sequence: TGCGCCAGCAGCCCCCTTACAGGTCGTACGCAGTATTTT.

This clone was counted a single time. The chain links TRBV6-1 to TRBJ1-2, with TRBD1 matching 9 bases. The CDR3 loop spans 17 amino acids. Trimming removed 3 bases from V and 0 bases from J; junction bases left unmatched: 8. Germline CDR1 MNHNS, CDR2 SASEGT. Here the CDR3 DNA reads TGTGCCAGCAGTGACCCGGGACAGGGCAAAGCTAACTATGGCTACACCTTC. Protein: CASSDPGQGKANYGYTF.

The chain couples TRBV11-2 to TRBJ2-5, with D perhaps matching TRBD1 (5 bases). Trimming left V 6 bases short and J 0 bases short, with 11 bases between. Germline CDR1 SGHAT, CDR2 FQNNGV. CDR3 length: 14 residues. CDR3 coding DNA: TGTGCCAGCAGACAAAGGGGTTACCAAGAGACCCAGTACTTC. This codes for CASRQRGYQETQYF.

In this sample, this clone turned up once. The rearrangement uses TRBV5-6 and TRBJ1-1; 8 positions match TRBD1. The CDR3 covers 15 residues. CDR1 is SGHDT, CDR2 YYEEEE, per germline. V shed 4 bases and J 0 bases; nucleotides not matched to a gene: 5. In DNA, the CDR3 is TGTGCCAGCAGCCCTCGACAGGGGCTGAACACTGAAGCTTTCTTT. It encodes CASSPRQGLNTEAFF.

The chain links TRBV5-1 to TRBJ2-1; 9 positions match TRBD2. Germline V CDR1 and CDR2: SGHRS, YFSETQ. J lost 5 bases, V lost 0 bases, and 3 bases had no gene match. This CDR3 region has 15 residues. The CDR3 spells CASSLGSGGNNEQFF. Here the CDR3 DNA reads TGCGCCAGCAGCTTGGGTAGCGGGGGTAACAATGAGCAGTTCTTC.

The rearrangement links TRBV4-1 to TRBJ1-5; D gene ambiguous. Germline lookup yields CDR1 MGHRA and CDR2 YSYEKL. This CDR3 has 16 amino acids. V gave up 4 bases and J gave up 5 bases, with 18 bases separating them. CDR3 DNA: TGCGCCAGCAGCCCCCGGGCCCAGAGGCGGGATCAGCCCCAGCATTTT. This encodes CASSPRAQRRDQPQHF.

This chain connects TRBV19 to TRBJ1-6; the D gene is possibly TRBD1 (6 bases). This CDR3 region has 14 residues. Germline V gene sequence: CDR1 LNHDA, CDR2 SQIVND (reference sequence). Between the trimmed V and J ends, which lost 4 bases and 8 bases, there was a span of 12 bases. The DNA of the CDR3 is TGTGCCAGTAGTAGCCGGACAGATTATTCACCCCTCCACTTT. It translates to CASSSRTDYSPLHF.

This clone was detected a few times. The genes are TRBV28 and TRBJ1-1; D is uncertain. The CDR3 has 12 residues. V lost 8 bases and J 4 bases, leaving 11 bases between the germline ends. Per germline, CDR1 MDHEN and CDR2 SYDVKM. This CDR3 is CASDTRGTEAFF. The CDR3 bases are TGTGCCAGCGACACACGTGGCACTGAAGCTTTCTTT.